The 9 T cell receptor beta chains reported below all come from one sample, sequenced in a study of blood T cell repertoires in COVID-19. Measured with immunoSEQ multiplex PCR; TCRdb has only the in-frame clones, and not every one. The data contain tens of thousands of clones, around nine tenths of them singletons. Source material: peripheral blood. These receptor sequences come from a human donor in a cohort sampled during active COVID-19.

The chain uses TRBV2 and TRBJ1-2; TRBD1 might be the D (6 bases). V was cut by 8 bases and J by 6 bases, with 13 bases left in between. CDR3 length: 12 residues. CDR1 SNHLY and CDR2 FYNNEI come from the germline V gene. The CDR3 sequence is CASVTGSNGYTF. The CDR3 DNA sequence: TGTGCCAGCGTTACAGGGAGTAATGGCTACACCTTC.

The gene calls are TRBV7-5 and TRBJ1-5. TRBV7-5 is designated a pseudogene. The CDR3 sequence is 15 residues long. Written as DNA, the CDR3 is TGTGCCAGAAGCTTAGTAAAGGAGTTTTGGGAGCCCCAGCATTTT. This codes for CARSLVKEFWEPQHF.

V and J are TRBV6-6 and TRBJ2-7; D perhaps matches TRBD1 (6 bases). The CDR3 totals 14 residues. Trimming cost V 8 bases and J 0 bases, with 14 bases left between them. The V gene's germline CDR1 is MNHNY and CDR2 SVGAGI (reference sequence). The CDR3 spells CASARDNPSYEQYF. The CDR3 coding sequence is TGTGCCAGCGCACGGGACAACCCCTCCTACGAGCAGTACTTC.

The count of this clone is one. The chain couples TRBV29-1 to TRBJ1-1; D uncertain. The CDR3 sequence is 14 residues long. Germline V gene data show CDR1 as SQVTM and CDR2 as ANQGSEA. V gave up 8 bases and J gave up 3 bases, with 19 bases separating them. For the CDR3, the DNA is TGCAGCTACTCCAAGGTTATGCGGGACACTGAAGCTTTCTTT. Translation: CSYSKVMRDTEAFF.

CDR3 nucleotide sequence: TGTGCCACCAGTGATTTGTCGGACACCGGGGAGCTGTTTTTT. This gives the protein CATSDLSDTGELFF. The chain uses TRBV24-1 and TRBJ2-2; D uncertain. The CDR3 contains 14 residues. Germline assignment: CDR1 KGHDR and CDR2 SFDVKD. Between the trimmed V and J ends, which lost 0 bases and 3 bases, there was a span of 4 bases.

About this clone itself: The germline gene is not matched at one end of the junction; a read error may be the cause. J is TRBJ1-4 and V is TRBV29-1; no reliable D call. CDR1 and CDR2 from the germline V gene are SQVTM and ANQGSEA. The CDR3 loop spans 11 amino acids. CDR3 protein: CSVKVGGNLLF. CDR3 DNA: TGCAGCGTCAAAGTTGGAGGGAACTTGCTTTTT.

This chain uses TRBV19 with TRBJ1-2; possibly TRBD1 for D (5 bases). In germline, CDR1 is LNHDA, CDR2 SQIVND (reference sequence). The CDR3 totals 13 residues. V was trimmed by 4 bases and J by 8 bases, leaving 14 bases between them. The DNA of the CDR3 is TGTGCCAGTAGTACTCAGGGACTCGGAGGCTACACCTTC. This sequence encodes CASSTQGLGGYTF.

This chain connects TRBV2 to TRBJ2-3; no reliable D call. Germline V gene data show CDR1 as SNHLY and CDR2 as FYNNEI. V was pared by 2 bases and J by 4 bases, with 16 bases between. CDR3 length equals 16 residues. CDR3 in amino acids: CASSESWAVLSDTQYF. CDR3 nucleotides: TGTGCCAGCAGTGAAAGTTGGGCAGTTCTATCAGATACGCAGTATTTT.

The V call is TRBV11-2, the J call TRBJ1-4; D is possibly TRBD1 (5 bases). Trimming stripped 4 bases from V and 6 bases from J, with 21 bases between. The germline CDR1 and CDR2 sequences are SGHAT and FQNNGV. The CDR3 extends over 17 amino acids. The CDR3 DNA reads as TGTGCCAGCAGCTCGGGGGGGATCGGGGCGAGGGATGAAAAACTGTTTTTT. Protein sequence: CASSSGGIGARDEKLFF.